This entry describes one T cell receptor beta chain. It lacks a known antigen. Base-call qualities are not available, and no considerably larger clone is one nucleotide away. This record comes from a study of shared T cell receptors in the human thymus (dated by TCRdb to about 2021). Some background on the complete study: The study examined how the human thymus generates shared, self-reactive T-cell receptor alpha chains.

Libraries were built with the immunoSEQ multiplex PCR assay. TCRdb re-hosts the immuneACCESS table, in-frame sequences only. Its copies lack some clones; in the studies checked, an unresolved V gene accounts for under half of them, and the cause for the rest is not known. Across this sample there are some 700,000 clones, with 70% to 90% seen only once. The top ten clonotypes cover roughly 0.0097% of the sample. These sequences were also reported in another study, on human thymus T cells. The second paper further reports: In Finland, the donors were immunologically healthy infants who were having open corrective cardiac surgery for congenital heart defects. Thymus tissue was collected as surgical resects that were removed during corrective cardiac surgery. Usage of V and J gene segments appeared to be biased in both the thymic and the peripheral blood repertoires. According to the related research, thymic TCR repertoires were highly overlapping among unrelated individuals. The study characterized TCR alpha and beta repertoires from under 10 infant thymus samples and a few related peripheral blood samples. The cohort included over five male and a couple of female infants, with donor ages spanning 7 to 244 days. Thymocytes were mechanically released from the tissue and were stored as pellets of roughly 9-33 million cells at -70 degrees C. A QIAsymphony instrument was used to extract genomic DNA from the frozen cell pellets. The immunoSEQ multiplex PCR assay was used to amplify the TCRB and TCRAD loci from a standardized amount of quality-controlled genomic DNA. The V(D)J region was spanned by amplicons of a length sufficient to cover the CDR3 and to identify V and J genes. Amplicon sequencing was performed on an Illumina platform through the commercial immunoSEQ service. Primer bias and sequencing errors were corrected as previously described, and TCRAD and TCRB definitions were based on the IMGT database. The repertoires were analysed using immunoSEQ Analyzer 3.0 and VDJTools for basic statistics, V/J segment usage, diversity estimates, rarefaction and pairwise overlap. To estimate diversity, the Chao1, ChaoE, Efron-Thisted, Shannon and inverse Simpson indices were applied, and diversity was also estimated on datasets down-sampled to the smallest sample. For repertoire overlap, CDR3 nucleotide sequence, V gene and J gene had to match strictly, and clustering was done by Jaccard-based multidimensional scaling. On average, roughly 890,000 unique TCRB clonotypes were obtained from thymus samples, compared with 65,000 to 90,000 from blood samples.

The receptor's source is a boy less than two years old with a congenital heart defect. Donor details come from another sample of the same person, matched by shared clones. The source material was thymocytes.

The CDR3 protein sequence reads: CAWAQLLTPYEQYF. The sequenced DNA: TGTGCCTGGGCCCAACTCCTAACCCCCTACGAGCAGTACTTC. The chain is assembled from TRBV30 and TRBJ2-7, with no reliable assignment of the D segment. CDR1 and CDR2 (GTSNPN, SVGIG) derive from the germline V gene (reference sequence). V sheds 5 bases and J sheds 2 bases, leaving 16 bases between their ends. The CDR3 has 14 amino acids, counting the end cysteine and phenylalanine. Solely the CDR3 DNA is kept, with 42 bases framed from the first base.